This T cell receptor (beta chain) comes out of a study of OX40 agonist ivuxolimab in advanced cancers. Study-wide background: Enrollees could have had prior anti-PD-1, anti-PD-L1 or anti-CTLA-4 therapy, which roughly 40% had received.

Only in-frame clones appear in the TCRdb table, and some are missing; sequencing was by immunoSEQ multiplex PCR. The profile shows 45,000 to 60,000 clones, roughly 90% of them singletons. In its sample, this clone was seen a few times. The sequence derives from an adult with an advanced solid tumor such as melanoma, head and neck, liver or kidney cancer. Sequencing was performed on CD4+ or CD8+ T cells sorted from blood, taken in a trial of the OX40 agonist ivuxolimab.

The CDR3 DNA reads as TGCGCCAGCAGCTTGGAGAGGGGGAGGGCTTTCTTT. Translating gives CASSLERGRAFF. This chain uses TRBV5-1 with TRBJ1-1; a possible D gene is TRBD1 (6 bases). CDR1 and CDR2 from the germline V gene are SGHRS and YFSETQ. The CDR3 sequence is 12 residues long. Deletions cut 0 bases from V and 11 bases from J, with 11 bases between.